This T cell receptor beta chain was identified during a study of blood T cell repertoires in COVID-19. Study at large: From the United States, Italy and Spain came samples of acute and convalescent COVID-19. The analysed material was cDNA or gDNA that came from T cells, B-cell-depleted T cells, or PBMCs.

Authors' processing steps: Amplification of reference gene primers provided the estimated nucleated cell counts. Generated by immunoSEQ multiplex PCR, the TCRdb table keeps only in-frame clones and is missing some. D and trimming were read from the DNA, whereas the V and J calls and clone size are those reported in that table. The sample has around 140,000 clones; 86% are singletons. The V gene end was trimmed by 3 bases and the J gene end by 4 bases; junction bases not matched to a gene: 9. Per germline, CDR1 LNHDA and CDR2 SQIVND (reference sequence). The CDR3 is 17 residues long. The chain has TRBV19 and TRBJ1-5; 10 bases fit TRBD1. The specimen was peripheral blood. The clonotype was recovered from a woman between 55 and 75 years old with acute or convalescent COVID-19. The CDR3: CASSIGKTGGLNQPQHF. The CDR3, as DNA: TGTGCCAGTAGTATCGGCAAGACAGGGGGCCTAAATCAGCCCCAGCATTTT. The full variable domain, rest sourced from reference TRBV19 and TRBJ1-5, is DGGITQSPKYLFRKEGQNVTLSCEQNLNHDAMYWYRQDPGQGLRLIYYSQIVNDFQKGDIAEGYSVSREKKESFPLTVTSAQKNPTAFYLCASSIGKTGGLNQPQHFGDGTRLSIL.